These 8 T cell receptor beta chains came from one sample sequenced in a study of blood T cell repertoires in COVID-19 (TCRdb year 2020). Libraries were built with the immunoSEQ multiplex PCR assay. The table comes from immuneACCESS by way of TCRdb, which keeps in-frame sequences with V and J called. Part of the clones is missing from these tables; in studies checked, under half for an unresolved V gene and the rest for unknown reasons. This sample lists about 63,000 clones; about 88% were detected once. More than 10% of the sample is held by the ten biggest clonotypes. The sample comprised peripheral blood. The receptor set was obtained from a human donor in a cohort sampled during active COVID-19.

In DNA, the CDR3 is TGTGCCAGCAGCCTGGGACAGGGAACATCTGGGGCCAACGTCCTGACTTTC. As protein: CASSLGQGTSGANVLTF. This chain joins TRBV7-3 and TRBJ2-6; 9 positions match TRBD1. Trimming took 5 bases from V and 1 from J; bases not matched to a gene: 6. This CDR3 comprises 17 residues. CDR1 is SGHTA and CDR2 is FQGTGA in the germline V gene.

V is TRBV3-1 (or the pseudogene TRBV3-2) and J is TRBJ1-4; D unclear. CDR3 length: 14 amino acids. V lost 1 base and J lost 14, with 17 bases in between. Germline-derived CDR1 and CDR2 are LGHDT and YNNKEL (reference sequence). For the CDR3, the DNA is TGTGCCAGCAGCCAAGTACTAGCAGCTCGGACCCTGTTTTTT. Its protein product is CASSQVLAARTLFF.

The rearrangement joins TRBV10-3 to TRBJ2-7; 16 positions match TRBD2. Trimming removed 5 bases from V and 7 bases from J; junction bases left unmatched: 20. This CDR3 region has 20 residues. Germline V lookup: CDR1 ENHRY, CDR2 SYGVKD. The CDR3 bases are TGTGCCATCAGTCGCCAACTAACCGGGACTAGCGGGAGGGCCTTGGGTGAGCAGTACTTC. It translates to CAISRQLTGTSGRALGEQYF.

The chain is built from TRBV19 and TRBJ2-7, with 7 bases matching TRBD1. The germline V gene encodes CDR1 LNHDA and CDR2 SQIVND (reference sequence). This CDR3 has 13 residues. The V and J ends lost 3 bases and 2 bases, in that order; junction bases with no gene match: 1. This CDR3 is CASSIRGTYEQYF. The CDR3 DNA reads TGTGCCAGTAGTATCAGGGGGACCTACGAGCAGTACTTC.

The sample holds one count of this clone. V and J are TRBV6-2 or TRBV6-3 and TRBJ1-5; tentatively, D is TRBD1 (5 bases). CDR1 and CDR2 (germline): MNHEY, SVGEGT. This CDR3 has 15 residues. V shed 2 bases and J shed 2 bases, with 10 bases lying between them. The CDR3 coding sequence is TGTGCCAGCAGTTACCAAACAGGCGGCAATCAGCCCCAGCATTTT. This encodes CASSYQTGGNQPQHF.

This clone was observed a few times. The V and J genes are TRBV18 and TRBJ1-1; D remains ambiguous. CDR3 length: 13 residues. Germline V gene sequence: CDR1 KGHSH, CDR2 LQKENI. The V gene lost 3 bases and the J gene lost 6 bases, with 11 bases spanning the gap. CDR3 sequence reads: CASSPDSLSEAFF. In DNA, the CDR3 is TGTGCCAGCTCACCGGACTCACTTTCTGAAGCTTTCTTT.

The chain uses TRBV6-5 and TRBJ2-7; 13 nucleotides line up with TRBD2. Germline assignment: CDR1 MNHEY and CDR2 SVGAGI. The ends lost 6 bases at V and 4 bases at J; junction bases unmatched: 6. The CDR3 loop spans 15 amino acids. As DNA, the CDR3 is TGTGCCAGCAGACCCGGACTAGCGGGAGTTTACGAGCAGTACTTC. This encodes CASRPGLAGVYEQYF.

Only a few counts were recorded for this clone. V and J are TRBV4-1 and TRBJ1-5, with 7 nucleotides matching TRBD1. The J segment lost 2 bases and the V segment lost 1 base, leaving 2 bases of the junction unmatched. From germline, CDR1 is MGHRA and CDR2 YSYEKL. The CDR3 runs to 15 residues. CDR3 DNA: TGCGCCAGCAGCCAAGGACAGGGACGCAATCAGCCCCAGCATTTT. Encoded protein: CASSQGQGRNQPQHF.